These T cell receptor beta chains were read from a single sample in a study of Ad26.COV2.S vaccination and SARS-CoV-2 variants. Sequenced by immunoSEQ multiplex PCR; TCRdb stores in-frame clones only, minus some. Altogether about 250,000 clones are present, approximately 89% being singletons, with the ten largest covering approximately 3.3%. The sequencing used peripheral blood, collected in a trial of Ad26.COV2.S vaccine versus placebo. The receptors come from a person aged 18-60 years who received the Ad26.COV2.S COVID-19 vaccine or a placebo. CDR3s include the opening cysteine and the closing phenylalanine or tryptophan. Each record gives: D gene, V gene, J gene, clone size, CDR3 DNA, CDR3 protein. The D gene is left open where the match is weak. A row's size may be missing; if present it is once, few, many or a size class.

TRBD1	TRBV9	TRBJ2-3	.	TGTGCCAGCAGCGCGGGACAGGGGACAGATACGCAGTATTTT	CASSAGQGTDTQYF
.	TRBV4-2	TRBJ2-7	few	TGTGCCAGCAGCCAAGCTCGGGAGAGCTCCTACGAGCAGTACTTC	CASSQARESSYEQYF
TRBD1	TRBV7-2	TRBJ1-2	.	TGTGCCAGCAGCCCGGGACAGGCTACACTGGGCTATGGCTACACCTTC	CASSPGQATLGYGYTF
.	TRBV4-3	TRBJ1-1	.	TGCGCCAGCAGCCAAGAAAGCCAGAACACTGAAGCTTTCTTT	CASSQESQNTEAFF
TRBD1	TRBV2	TRBJ1-1	.	TGTGCCAGCAGTGACGTGGCAGGGGGAGGGACTGAAGCTTTCTTT	CASSDVAGGGTEAFF
.	TRBV19	TRBJ2-2	.	TGTGCCAGTGAAACAGGGCGCGTCAGCTTATCCGGGGAGCTGTTTTTT	CASETGRVSLSGELFF
.	TRBV7-8	TRBJ2-5	.	TGTGCCAGCAGCCCGGTATCTTCCGGAGAGACCCAGTACTTC	CASSPVSSGETQYF
TRBD1	TRBV5-6	TRBJ1-2	.	TGTGCCAGCAGCTTGGGACTCCAGGGGGGAGATGGCTACACCTTC	CASSLGLQGGDGYTF
TRBD2	TRBV5-5	TRBJ2-5	few	TGTGCCAGCAGCGTGCTAGCGGGAATACTCGAAGGGACCCAGTACTTC	CASSVLAGILEGTQYF
TRBD1	TRBV29-1	TRBJ2-1	once	TGCAGCGTTGCCGCGACAGGGTCCGGTGAGCAGTTCTTC	CSVAATGSGEQFF
TRBD1	TRBV18	TRBJ1-2	.	TGTGCCAGCCTAATAGACAGGGGTCAATTCTATGGCTACACCTTC	CASLIDRGQFYGYTF